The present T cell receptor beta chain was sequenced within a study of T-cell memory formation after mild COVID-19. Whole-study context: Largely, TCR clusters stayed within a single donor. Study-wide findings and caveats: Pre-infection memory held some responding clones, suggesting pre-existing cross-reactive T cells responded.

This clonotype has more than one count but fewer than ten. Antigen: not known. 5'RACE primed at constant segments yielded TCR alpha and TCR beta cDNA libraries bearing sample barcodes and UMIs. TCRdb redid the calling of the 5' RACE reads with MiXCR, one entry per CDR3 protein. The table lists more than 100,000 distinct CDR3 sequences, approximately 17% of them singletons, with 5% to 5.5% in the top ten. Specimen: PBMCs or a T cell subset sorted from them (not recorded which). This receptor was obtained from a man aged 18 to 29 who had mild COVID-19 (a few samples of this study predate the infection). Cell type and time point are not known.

CDR3 in DNA: TGTGCCAGCAGCCAAGCGGCAGGACGGGAGGAGCAGTTCTTC. Translated, it gives CASSQAAGREEQFF. This chain links TRBV3-1 with TRBJ2-1; weak D call: TRBD2 (6 bases). CDR3 size: 14 residues. Germline values: CDR1 LGHDT, CDR2 YNNKEL (reference sequence). Trimming removed 1 base at V and 10 bases at J, with 14 bases between.